This T cell receptor beta chain was captured in a study of T-cell reconstitution after alpha-beta-depleted transplantation in children. This CDR3 spans 13 amino acids. CDR1 and CDR2 (germline): SGHAT, FQNNGV. With 1 base removed from V and 8 bases from J, the gap between germline ends came to 11 bases. Library preparation (for TCRbeta) was performed with unique molecular identifiers. TCRdb independently ran MiXCR on the PCR reads; one entry per CDR3 protein. The data show approximately 350,000 distinct CDR3 sequences, roughly 15% seen once. This clonotype has a handful of counts. This TCR was sampled from a human donor who donated a stem cell graft to a child with Fanconi anemia. This chain connects TRBV11-2 to TRBJ1-2; D may be TRBD1 (5 bases). The sample consisted of PBMCs, taken from the stem cell graft. The CDR3 is CASSLGDLKGYTF. CDR3 DNA sequence: TGTGCCAGCAGCTTAGGGGACTTAAAGGGCTACACCTTC.